These T cell receptor beta chains were read from a single sample in a study of human T cells and chemical hapten exposure. TCRdb processed the 5' RACE reads anew with MiXCR; each CDR3 protein has one entry. Among 81,000 or so distinct CDR3 sequences, less than 9.5% were seen once, and the ten largest hold under 2.5%. The receptors here all came from a male donor in good health. CDR3s include the opening cysteine and the closing phenylalanine or tryptophan. The D gene is left open where the match is weak. The size of a clone is reported for some rows only, either as once, few or many, or as a class for expanded clones.

TRBJ2-7 many TRBV20-1 TRBD2 CSAGLAEYEQYF TGCAGCGCTGGACTAGCGGAATACGAGCAGTACTTC
TRBJ1-1 many TRBV11-2 NA CASSLAPSTNAEAFF TGTGCCAGCAGCTTAGCCCCCAGCACCAACGCTGAAGCTTTCTTT
TRBJ2-3 few TRBV7-6 TRBD2 CASSGLAGTTDTQYF TGTGCCAGCAGCGGACTAGCGGGGACCACAGATACGCAGTATTTT
TRBJ1-1 few TRBV5-4 NA CASSPLMNTEAFF TGTGCCAGCAGCCCTCTCATGAACACTGAAGCTTTCTTT
TRBJ1-5 few TRBV7-9 NA CASSFSAGPYNQPQHF TGTGCCAGCAGCTTTTCGGCAGGGCCCTACAATCAGCCCCAGCATTTT
TRBJ1-1 few TRBV20-1 NA CSASHPPSNTEAFF TGCAGTGCTAGTCATCCCCCCTCGAACACTGAAGCTTTCTTT
TRBJ2-1 many TRBV10-2 TRBD2 CASRDLAGPPRGNEQFF TGCGCCAGCAGAGACCTAGCGGGACCGCCCCGGGGCAATGAGCAGTTCTTC
TRBJ2-2 few TRBV18 TRBD1 CASTSRDRSPNTGELFF TGTGCCAGCACCTCCCGGGACAGGAGCCCGAACACCGGGGAGCTGTTTTTT
TRBJ2-5 many TRBV7-2 NA CASSLAWDGQETQYF TGTGCCAGCAGCTTAGCCTGGGACGGCCAAGAGACCCAGTACTTC
TRBJ2-7 few TRBV20-1 TRBD1 CSARSDRGNEQYF TGCAGTGCTAGAAGCGACAGGGGAAACGAGCAGTACTTC
TRBJ1-5 many TRBV12-5 NA CASGLVGTGPKGANQPQHF TGTGCTAGTGGTTTGGTCGGGACCGGACCTAAAGGAGCGAATCAGCCCCAGCATTTT
TRBJ1-4 NA TRBV6-5 NA CASSYTTSEKLFF TGTGCCAGCAGTTACACCACCAGTGAAAAACTGTTTTTT
TRBJ2-7 many TRBV3-1 TRBD2 CASSQDLSSTSEPYEQYF TGTGCCAGCAGCCAAGATCTGTCGTCGACTAGCGAACCCTACGAGCAGTACTTC
TRBJ2-5 many TRBV7-8 NA CASSSLGVETQYF TGTGCCAGCAGCTCCTTGGGCGTCGAGACCCAGTACTTC
TRBJ1-2 few TRBV3-1 NA CASSQAGNYGYTF TGTGCCAGCAGCCAAGCAGGAAACTATGGCTACACCTTC
TRBJ2-5 few TRBV27 TRBD1 CASSLGQIQETQYF TGTGCCAGCAGTTTGGGACAGATCCAAGAGACCCAGTACTTC
TRBJ1-5 few TRBV5-5 TRBD1 CASSLGLQGLGFWQPQHF TGTGCCAGCAGCTTGGGCCTACAGGGGCTAGGGTTTTGGCAGCCCCAGCATTTT
TRBJ1-3 many TRBV6-5 NA CASSSIITGNTIYF TGTGCCAGCAGTTCTATCATAACTGGAAACACCATATATTTT
TRBJ1-1 few TRBV6-2/TRBV6-3 NA CASSSGLGTEAFF TGTGCCAGCAGTTCGGGCCTGGGTACTGAAGCTTTCTTT
TRBJ2-3 few TRBV6-5 NA CASRTTSTDTQYF TGTGCCAGCAGGACTACAAGCACAGATACGCAGTATTTT
TRBJ2-1 many TRBV5-1 TRBD1 CASSFNPGQLYYNEQFF TGCGCCAGCAGCTTCAACCCGGGACAGTTATATTACAATGAGCAGTTCTTC
TRBJ2-2 NA TRBV20-1 TRBD1 CSAFAQGANTGELFF TGCAGTGCTTTTGCCCAGGGGGCGAACACCGGGGAGCTGTTTTTT
TRBJ2-1 many TRBV5-1 NA CASSPGQGGFLAGGREQFF TGCGCCAGCAGCCCCGGACAGGGGGGTTTCCTAGCGGGAGGACGGGAGCAGTTCTTC
TRBJ2-7 many TRBV20-1 TRBD1 CSAPPTGTSSYEQYF TGCAGTGCTCCCCCGACAGGGACAAGCTCCTACGAGCAGTACTTC
TRBJ2-6 many TRBV4-3 NA CASSPSADSGANVLTF TGCGCCAGCAGCCCCTCTGCGGATTCTGGGGCCAACGTCCTGACTTTC
TRBJ1-1 many TRBV3-1 NA CASSQDLRWGNPNTEAFF TGTGCCAGCAGCCAAGACCTAAGATGGGGGAATCCGAACACTGAAGCTTTCTTT
TRBJ2-2 NA TRBV5-1 TRBD2 CASTRFTTSGRIPTGELFF TGCGCCAGCACCCGTTTTACCACTAGCGGGAGAATCCCCACCGGGGAGCTGTTTTTT
TRBJ2-3 NA TRBV4-1 NA CASSQGRATDTQYF TGCGCCAGCAGCCAAGGGCGAGCCACAGATACGCAGTATTTT
TRBJ2-3 many TRBV10-3 TRBD2 CAILAGGQDTQYF TGTGCCATCCTAGCGGGAGGTCAGGATACGCAGTATTTT
TRBJ1-6 many TRBV5-1 NA CASSLVGSPLHF TGCGCCAGCAGCTTGGTGGGCTCACCCCTCCACTTT
TRBJ2-7 medium-sized TRBV5-1 NA CASSGSVGYEQYF TGCGCCAGCAGCGGCAGCGTAGGATACGAGCAGTACTTC
TRBJ2-3 few TRBV5-1 NA CASSWGDGLTDTQYF TGCGCCAGCAGCTGGGGGGACGGACTCACAGATACGCAGTATTTT
TRBJ2-1 NA TRBV5-1 TRBD2 CASTPSGSSYNEQFF TGCGCCAGCACCCCCAGCGGGAGCTCCTACAATGAGCAGTTCTTC
TRBJ2-7 few TRBV20-1 TRBD2 CSARDPGTSYEQYF TGCAGTGCTAGAGACCCCGGGACTAGCTACGAGCAGTACTTC
TRBJ2-7 NA TRBV27 NA CASSLTQGYEQYF TGTGCCAGCAGTTTAACCCAGGGGTACGAGCAGTACTTC
TRBJ1-1 NA TRBV5-1 NA CASSGGGPMNTEAFF TGCGCCAGCAGCGGGGGGGGACCCATGAACACTGAAGCTTTCTTT
TRBJ2-5 NA TRBV12-3/TRBV12-4 TRBD1 CASSSRTGTTETQYF TGTGCCAGCAGTTCGAGGACAGGGACCACGGAGACCCAGTACTTC
TRBJ1-2 NA TRBV12-3/TRBV12-4 TRBD1 CASSLAGGQGHGYTF TGTGCCAGCAGTTTAGCGGGGGGACAGGGGCATGGCTACACCTTC
TRBJ2-7 few TRBV7-9 NA CASSKNQVYEQYF TGTGCCAGCAGCAAGAACCAGGTCTACGAGCAGTACTTC
TRBJ2-3 many TRBV30 NA CAWSTSFIEGTQYF TGTGCCTGGAGTACTAGCTTCATAGAGGGTACGCAGTATTTT
TRBJ2-3 many TRBV4-3 TRBD2 CASSQLASGGTDTQYF TGCGCCAGCAGCCAATTAGCTAGCGGGGGCACAGATACGCAGTATTTT
TRBJ1-1 many TRBV6-5 NA CASSHWGVRKAEAFF TGTGCCAGCAGTCATTGGGGGGTCCGGAAGGCTGAAGCTTTCTTT
TRBJ2-7 few TRBV5-8 TRBD1 CASSSGQGSSYEQYF TGTGCCAGCAGCTCGGGACAGGGGTCTTCCTACGAGCAGTACTTC
TRBJ1-5 NA TRBV24-1 TRBD1 CATSDPDRVNQPQHF TGTGCCACCAGTGACCCCGACAGGGTCAATCAGCCCCAGCATTTT
TRBJ2-3 many TRBV9 TRBD2 CASSVGAGDVGDTQYF TGTGCCAGCAGCGTAGGGGCGGGAGATGTTGGAGATACGCAGTATTTT
TRBJ1-5 many TRBV7-6 TRBD1 CASSLGGVRGYSNQPQHF TGTGCCAGCAGCTTAGGGGGAGTCAGGGGGTATAGCAATCAGCCCCAGCATTTT
TRBJ2-3 few TRBV12-3/TRBV12-4 NA CASSLVEGLWHTDTQYF TGTGCCAGCAGTTTAGTCGAAGGGCTTTGGCACACAGATACGCAGTATTTT
TRBJ1-4 NA TRBV20-1 NA CSAREGTTYEKLFF TGCAGTGCTAGAGAGGGGACGACCTATGAAAAACTGTTTTTT
TRBJ2-7 NA TRBV6-1 NA CASELTTAGEQYF TGTGCCAGTGAACTGACTACTGCGGGGGAGCAGTACTTC
TRBJ2-3 NA TRBV14 NA CASSLSARGAADTQYF TGTGCCAGCAGCCTCTCCGCCCGGGGGGCGGCAGATACGCAGTATTTT
TRBJ2-1 many TRBV5-1 NA CASSLGTYNEQFF TGCGCCAGCAGCTTGGGGACGTACAATGAGCAGTTCTTC
TRBJ2-3 few TRBV2 TRBD2 CASRPGGPTDTQYF TGTGCCAGCAGACCGGGAGGGCCCACAGATACGCAGTATTTT
TRBJ1-5 once TRBV6-1 NA CASREDYSNQPQHF TGTGCCAGCCGGGAGGACTATAGCAATCAGCCCCAGCATTTT
TRBJ1-5 few TRBV6-6 NA CASSYRAGRQPQHF TGTGCCAGCAGTTACAGGGCGGGGCGGCAGCCCCAGCATTTT
TRBJ1-1 many TRBV7-6 TRBD1 CASSLRAGGRVSEAFF TGTGCCAGCAGCTTAAGGGCAGGGGGCCGGGTGAGCGAAGCTTTCTTT